This TCR beta chain derives from a study of cytomegalovirus exposure and HLA in healthy donors. Whole-study findings and limits: Later analysis indicated greater clonal expansion among HLA-associated TCR beta chains than among equally common other chains.

The CDR3 spans 16 residues. The germline gives CDR1 MGHRA, CDR2 YSYEKL. Trimming removed 4 bases from V and 1 base from J, with 17 bases in between. The study ran its PCR with 60 Vbeta and 13 Jbeta primers. Profiled with immunoSEQ multiplex PCR; TCRdb holds only in-frame clones, not every one. The sample has about 93,000 clones, around three fifths seen once. This clone was detected only a few times. Its antigen is unknown. The sequence derives from a boy between 10 and 17 years old in good health and CMV-seropositive. The sample was PBMCs. The chain recombines TRBV4-1 with TRBJ2-7; weak D call: TRBD2 (5 bases). The CDR3 here is CASSPFSGVGSYEQYF. The CDR3 bases are TGCGCCAGCAGCCCCTTTTCCGGGGTGGGATCCTACGAGCAGTACTTC.